Described below is a single T cell receptor beta chain sequence and its context. Under the authors' procedure: Amplification of reference gene primers was used by the study to estimate nucleated cell counts. Measured with immunoSEQ multiplex PCR; TCRdb has only the in-frame clones, and not every one. The V and J calls and clone size come from that table; D and trimming were worked out from the DNA. The table lists approximately 260,000 clones, around 83% of them singletons. The sample comes from a study of blood T cell repertoires in COVID-19. Study-level background: Samples of COVID-19 (acute and convalescent) were obtained from the United States, Italy and Spain. T cells, B-cell-depleted T cells, or PBMCs supplied cDNA or gDNA.

Trimming removed 6 bases from V and 2 bases from J, with 13 bases in between. Per germline, CDR1 MGHDK and CDR2 SYGVNS. The CDR3 runs to 14 residues. This chain joins TRBV25-1 and TRBJ1-1; D possibly corresponds to TRBD1 (6 bases). Material: peripheral blood. The source is a woman older than 75 with acute or convalescent COVID-19. The CDR3 DNA reads TGTGCCAGCAGACCGCTGGGACATAACACTGAAGCTTTCTTT. Encoded protein: CASRPLGHNTEAFF.